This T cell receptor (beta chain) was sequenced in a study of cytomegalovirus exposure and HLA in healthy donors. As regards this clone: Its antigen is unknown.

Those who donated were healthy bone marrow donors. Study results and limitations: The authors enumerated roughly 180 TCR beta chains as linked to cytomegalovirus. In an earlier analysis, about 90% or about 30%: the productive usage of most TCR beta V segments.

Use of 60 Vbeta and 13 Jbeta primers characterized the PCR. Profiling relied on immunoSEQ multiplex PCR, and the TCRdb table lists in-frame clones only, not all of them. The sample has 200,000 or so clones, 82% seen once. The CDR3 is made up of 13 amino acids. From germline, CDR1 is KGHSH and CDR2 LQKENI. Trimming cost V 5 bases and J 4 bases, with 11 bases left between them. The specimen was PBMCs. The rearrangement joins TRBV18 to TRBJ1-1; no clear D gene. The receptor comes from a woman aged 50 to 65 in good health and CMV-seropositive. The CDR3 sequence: CASSGGSGTEAFF. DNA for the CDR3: TGTGCCAGCTCAGGAGGATCAGGCACTGAAGCTTTCTTT.